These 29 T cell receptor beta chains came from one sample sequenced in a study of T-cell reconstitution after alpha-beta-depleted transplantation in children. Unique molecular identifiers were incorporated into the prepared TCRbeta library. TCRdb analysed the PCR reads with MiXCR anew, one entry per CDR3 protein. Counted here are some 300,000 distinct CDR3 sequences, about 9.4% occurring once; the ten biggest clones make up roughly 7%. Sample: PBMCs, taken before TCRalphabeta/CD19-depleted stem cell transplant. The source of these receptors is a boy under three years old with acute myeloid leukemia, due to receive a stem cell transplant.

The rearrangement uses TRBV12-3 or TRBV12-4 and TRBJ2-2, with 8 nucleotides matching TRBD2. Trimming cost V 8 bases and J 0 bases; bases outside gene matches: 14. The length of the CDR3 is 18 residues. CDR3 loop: CASLYRWIAGTNTGELFF. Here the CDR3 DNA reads TGTGCCAGCCTGTACAGATGGATAGCGGGGACGAACACCGGGGAGCTGTTTTTT.

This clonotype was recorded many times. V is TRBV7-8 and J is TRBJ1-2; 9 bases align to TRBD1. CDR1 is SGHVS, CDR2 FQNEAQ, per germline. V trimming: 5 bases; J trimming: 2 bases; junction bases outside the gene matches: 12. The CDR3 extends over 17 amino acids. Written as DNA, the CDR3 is TGTGCCAGCAGCCTCCCGGGACAGGGTATGATCAACTATGGCTACACCTTC. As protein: CASSLPGQGMINYGYTF. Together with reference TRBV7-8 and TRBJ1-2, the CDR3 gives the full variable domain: GAGVSQSPRYKVAKRGQDVALRCDPISGHVSLFWYQQALGQGPEFLTYFQNEAQLDKSGLPSDRFFAERPEGSVSTLKIQRTQQEDSAVYLCASSLPGQGMINYGYTFGSGTRLTVV.

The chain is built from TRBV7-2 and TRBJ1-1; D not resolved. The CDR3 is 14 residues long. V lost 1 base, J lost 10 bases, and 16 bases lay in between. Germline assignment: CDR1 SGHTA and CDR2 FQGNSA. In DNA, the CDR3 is TGTGCCAGCAGCTTAGTCGGGGTTGGGGAGATAGCTTTCTTT. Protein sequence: CASSLVGVGEIAFF. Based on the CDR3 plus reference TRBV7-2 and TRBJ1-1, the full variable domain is GAGVSQSPSNKVTEKGKDVELRCDPISGHTALYWYRQSLGQGLEFLIYFQGNSAPDKSGLPSDRFSAERTGGSVSTLTIQRTQQEDSAVYLCASSLVGVGEIAFFGQGTRLTVV.

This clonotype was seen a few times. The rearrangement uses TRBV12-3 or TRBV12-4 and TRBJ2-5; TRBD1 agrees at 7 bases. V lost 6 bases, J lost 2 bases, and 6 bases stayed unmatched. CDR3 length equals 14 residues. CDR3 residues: CASRPDRIQETQYF. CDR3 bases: TGTGCCAGCAGACCGGACAGGATTCAAGAGACCCAGTACTTC.

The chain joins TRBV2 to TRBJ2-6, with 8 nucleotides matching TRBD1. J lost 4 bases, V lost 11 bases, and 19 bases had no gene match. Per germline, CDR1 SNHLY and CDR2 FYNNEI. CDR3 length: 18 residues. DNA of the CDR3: TGTGCCCGCTGTTTATCCGGGACAGGCTTATCCGGGGCCAACGTCCTGACTTTC. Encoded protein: CARCLSGTGLSGANVLTF.

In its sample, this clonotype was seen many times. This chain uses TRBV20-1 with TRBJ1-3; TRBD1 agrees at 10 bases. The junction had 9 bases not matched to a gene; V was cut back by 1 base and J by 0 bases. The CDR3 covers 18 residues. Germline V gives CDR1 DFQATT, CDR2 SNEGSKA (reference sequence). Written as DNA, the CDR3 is TGCAGTGCTAGAGTCAGACAGGGGGCTCCGCACTCTGGAAACACCATATATTTT. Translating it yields CSARVRQGAPHSGNTIYF.

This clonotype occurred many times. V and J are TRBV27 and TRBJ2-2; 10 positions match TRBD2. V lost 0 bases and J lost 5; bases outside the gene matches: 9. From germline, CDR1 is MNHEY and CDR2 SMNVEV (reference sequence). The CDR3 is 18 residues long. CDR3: CASSLSSSGRAKTGELFF. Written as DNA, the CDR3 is TGTGCCAGCAGTTTATCGTCCAGCGGGAGGGCCAAGACCGGGGAGCTGTTTTTT.

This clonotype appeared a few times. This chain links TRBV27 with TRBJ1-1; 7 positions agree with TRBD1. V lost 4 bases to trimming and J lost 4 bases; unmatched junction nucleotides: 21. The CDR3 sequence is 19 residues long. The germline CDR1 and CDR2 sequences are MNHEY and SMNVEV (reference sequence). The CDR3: CASSSRQGGPLMRGTEAFF. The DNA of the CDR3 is TGTGCCAGCAGTTCCCGACAGGGAGGGCCATTGATGCGAGGCACTGAAGCTTTCTTT.

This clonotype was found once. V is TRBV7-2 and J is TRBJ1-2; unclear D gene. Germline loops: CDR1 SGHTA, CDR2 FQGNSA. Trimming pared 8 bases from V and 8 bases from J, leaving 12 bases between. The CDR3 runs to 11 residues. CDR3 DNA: TGTGCCAGCCGAGACCGTGGCGGCTACACCTTC. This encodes CASRDRGGYTF.

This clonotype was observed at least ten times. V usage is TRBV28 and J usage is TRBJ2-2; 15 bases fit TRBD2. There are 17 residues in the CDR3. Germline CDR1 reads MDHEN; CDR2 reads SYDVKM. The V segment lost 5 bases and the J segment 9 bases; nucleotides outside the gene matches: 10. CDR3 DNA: TGTGCCAGCAGTCCGCGGACTAGCGGGGGGGTTAAACGGGAGCTGTTTTTT. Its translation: CASSPRTSGGVKRELFF.

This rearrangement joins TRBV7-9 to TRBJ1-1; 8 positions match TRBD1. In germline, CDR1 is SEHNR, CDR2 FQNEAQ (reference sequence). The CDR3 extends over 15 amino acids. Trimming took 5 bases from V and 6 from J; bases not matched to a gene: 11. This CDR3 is CASSAGQGRSPEAFF. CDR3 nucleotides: TGTGCCAGCAGCGCCGGACAGGGCAGGTCCCCTGAAGCTTTCTTT.

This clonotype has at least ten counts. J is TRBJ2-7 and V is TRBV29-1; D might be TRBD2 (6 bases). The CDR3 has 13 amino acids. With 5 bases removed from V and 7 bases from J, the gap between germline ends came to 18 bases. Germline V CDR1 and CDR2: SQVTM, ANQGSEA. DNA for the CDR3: TGCAGCGTTCGTGGTCAGGGACTGATAGAGCAGTACTTC. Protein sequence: CSVRGQGLIEQYF.

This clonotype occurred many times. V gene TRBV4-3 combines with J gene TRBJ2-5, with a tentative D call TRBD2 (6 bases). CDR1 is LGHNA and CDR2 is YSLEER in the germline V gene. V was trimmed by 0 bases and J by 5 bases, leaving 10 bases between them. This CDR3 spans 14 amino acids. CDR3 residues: CASSQDGGKETQYF. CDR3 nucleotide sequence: TGCGCCAGCAGCCAAGACGGAGGGAAGGAGACCCAGTACTTC.

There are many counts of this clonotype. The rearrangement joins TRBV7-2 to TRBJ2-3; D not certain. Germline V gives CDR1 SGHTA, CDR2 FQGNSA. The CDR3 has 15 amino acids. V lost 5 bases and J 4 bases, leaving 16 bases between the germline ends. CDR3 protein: CASSPVDIWADTQYF. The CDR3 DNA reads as TGTGCCAGCAGCCCTGTTGACATTTGGGCAGATACGCAGTATTTT.

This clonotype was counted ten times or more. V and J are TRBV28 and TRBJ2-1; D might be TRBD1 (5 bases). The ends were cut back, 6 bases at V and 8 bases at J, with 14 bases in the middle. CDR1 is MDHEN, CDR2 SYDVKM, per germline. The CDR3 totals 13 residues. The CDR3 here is CASSRGGADEQFF. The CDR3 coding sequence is TGTGCCAGCAGCCGTGGTGGGGCAGATGAGCAGTTCTTC. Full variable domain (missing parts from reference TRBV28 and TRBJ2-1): DVKVTQSSRYLVKRTGEKVFLECVQDMDHENMFWYRQDPGLGLRLIYFSYDVKMKEKGDIPEGYSVSREKKERFSLILESASTNQTSMYLCASSRGGADEQFFGPGTRLTVL.

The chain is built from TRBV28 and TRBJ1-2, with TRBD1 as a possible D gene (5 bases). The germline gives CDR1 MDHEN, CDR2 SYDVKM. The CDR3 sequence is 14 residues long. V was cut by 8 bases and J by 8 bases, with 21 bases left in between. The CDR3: CASGPGTLYSGYTF. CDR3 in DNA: TGTGCCAGCGGCCCCGGGACCCTCTATTCGGGCTACACCTTC.

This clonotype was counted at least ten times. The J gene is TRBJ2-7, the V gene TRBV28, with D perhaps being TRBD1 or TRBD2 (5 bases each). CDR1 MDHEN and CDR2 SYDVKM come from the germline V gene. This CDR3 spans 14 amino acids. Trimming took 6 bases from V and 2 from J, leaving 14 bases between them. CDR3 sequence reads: CASRLPGPPYEQYF. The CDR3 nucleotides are TGTGCCAGCAGACTACCGGGACCGCCCTACGAGCAGTACTTC. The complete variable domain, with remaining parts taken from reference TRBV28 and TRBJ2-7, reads DVKVTQSSRYLVKRTGEKVFLECVQDMDHENMFWYRQDPGLGLRLIYFSYDVKMKEKGDIPEGYSVSREKKERFSLILESASTNQTSMYLCASRLPGPPYEQYFGPGTRLTVT.

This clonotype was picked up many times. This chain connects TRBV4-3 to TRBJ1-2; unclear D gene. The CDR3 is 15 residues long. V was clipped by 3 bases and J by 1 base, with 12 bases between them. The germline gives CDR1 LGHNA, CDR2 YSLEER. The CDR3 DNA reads TGCGCCAGCAGCCAGAATCAACTACTTAACTATGGCTACACCTTC. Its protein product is CASSQNQLLNYGYTF.

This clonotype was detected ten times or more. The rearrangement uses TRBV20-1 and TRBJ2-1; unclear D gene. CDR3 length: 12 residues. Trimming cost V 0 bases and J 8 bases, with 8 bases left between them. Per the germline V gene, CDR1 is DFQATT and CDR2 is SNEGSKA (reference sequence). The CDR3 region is CSARDKPDEQFF. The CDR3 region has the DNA TGCAGTGCTAGAGATAAGCCCGATGAGCAGTTCTTC.

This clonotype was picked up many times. This CDR3 is CASSILAGITGELFF. The CDR3 region has the DNA TGTGCCAGTAGTATACTAGCGGGGATTACCGGGGAGCTGTTTTTT. This chain links TRBV19 with TRBJ2-2; TRBD2 matches 9 bases. Losses at the gene ends were 2 bases for V and 5 bases for J; bases not matched to a gene: 3. This CDR3 contains 15 residues. Germline loops: CDR1 LNHDA, CDR2 SQIVND (reference sequence).

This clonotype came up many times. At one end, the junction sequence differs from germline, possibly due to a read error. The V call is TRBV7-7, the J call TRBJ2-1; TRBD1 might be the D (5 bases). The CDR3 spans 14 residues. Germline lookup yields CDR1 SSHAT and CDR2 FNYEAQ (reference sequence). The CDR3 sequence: CASSLAEGAHEQFF. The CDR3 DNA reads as TGTGCTAGCAGCTTAGCTGAAGGGGCGCATGAGCAGTTCTTC.

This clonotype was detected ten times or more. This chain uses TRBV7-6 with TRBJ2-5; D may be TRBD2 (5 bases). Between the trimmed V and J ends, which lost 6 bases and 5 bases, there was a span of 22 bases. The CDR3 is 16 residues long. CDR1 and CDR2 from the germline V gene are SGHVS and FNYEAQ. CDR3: CASRSSAASRRETQYF. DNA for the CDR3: TGTGCCAGCAGGTCCTCCGCGGCTAGCCGGAGGGAGACCCAGTACTTC. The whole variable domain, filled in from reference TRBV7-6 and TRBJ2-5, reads GAGVSQSPRYKVTKRGQDVALRCDPISGHVSLYWYRQALGQGPEFLTYFNYEAQQDKSGLPNDRFSAERPEGSISTLTIQRTEQRDSAMYRCASRSSAASRRETQYFGPGTRLLVL.

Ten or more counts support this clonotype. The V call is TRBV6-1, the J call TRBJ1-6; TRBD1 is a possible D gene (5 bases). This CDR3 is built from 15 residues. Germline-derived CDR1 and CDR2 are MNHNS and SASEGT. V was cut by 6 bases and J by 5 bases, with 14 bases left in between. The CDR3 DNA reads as TGTGCCAGCAGCCCCGAGTGGGGCAATAATTCACCCCTCCACTTT. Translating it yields CASSPEWGNNSPLHF.

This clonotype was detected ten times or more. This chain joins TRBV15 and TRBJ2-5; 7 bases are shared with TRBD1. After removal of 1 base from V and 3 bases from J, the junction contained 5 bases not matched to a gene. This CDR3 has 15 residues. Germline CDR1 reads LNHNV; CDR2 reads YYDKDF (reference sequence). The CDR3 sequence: CATSRGYDREETQYF. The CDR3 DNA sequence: TGTGCCACCAGCAGAGGATACGACAGGGAAGAGACCCAGTACTTC.

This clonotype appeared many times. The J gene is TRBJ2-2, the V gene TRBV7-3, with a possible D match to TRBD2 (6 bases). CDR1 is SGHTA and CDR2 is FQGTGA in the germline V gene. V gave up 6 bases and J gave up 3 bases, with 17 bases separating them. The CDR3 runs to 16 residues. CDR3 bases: TGTGCCAGCAGTTCCTCGGGGCGGGATTACACCGGGGAGCTGTTTTTT. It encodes CASSSSGRDYTGELFF.

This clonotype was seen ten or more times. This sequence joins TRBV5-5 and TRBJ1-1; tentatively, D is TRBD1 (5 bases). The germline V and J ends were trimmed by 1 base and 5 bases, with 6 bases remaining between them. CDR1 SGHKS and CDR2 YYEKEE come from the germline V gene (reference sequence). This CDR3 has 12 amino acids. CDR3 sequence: CASSLPGTEAFF. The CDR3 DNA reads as TGTGCCAGCAGCTTGCCAGGGACTGAAGCTTTCTTT.

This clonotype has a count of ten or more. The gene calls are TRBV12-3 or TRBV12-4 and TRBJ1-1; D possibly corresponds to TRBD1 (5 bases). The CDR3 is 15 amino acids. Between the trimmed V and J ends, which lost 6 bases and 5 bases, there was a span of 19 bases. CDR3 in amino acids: CASSLAGTGGTEAFF. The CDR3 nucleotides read TGTGCCAGCAGCCTCGCCGGGACGGGCGGAACTGAAGCTTTCTTT.

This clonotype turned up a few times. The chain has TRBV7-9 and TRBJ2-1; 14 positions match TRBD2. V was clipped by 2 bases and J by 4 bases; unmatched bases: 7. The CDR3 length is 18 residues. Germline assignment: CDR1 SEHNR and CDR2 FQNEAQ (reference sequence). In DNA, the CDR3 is TGTGCCAGCAGCTTACGACTAGCGGGAGGGCCGGGGTACAATGAGCAGTTCTTC. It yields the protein CASSLRLAGGPGYNEQFF.

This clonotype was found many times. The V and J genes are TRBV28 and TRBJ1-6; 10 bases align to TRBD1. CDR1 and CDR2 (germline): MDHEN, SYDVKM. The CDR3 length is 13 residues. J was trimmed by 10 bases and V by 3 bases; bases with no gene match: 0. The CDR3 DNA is TGTGCCAGCAGTTTGACAGGGGGCTCACCCCTCCACTTT. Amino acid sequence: CASSLTGGSPLHF.